This T cell receptor beta chain was sequenced for a study of T cells in Graves' hyperthyroidism and ophthalmopathy. Amplification yielded TCR beta CDR3 regions, with RNA transcripts as the source. First-round RT-PCR with HTBI primers amplified the TCR CDR3 region. TCRdb analysed the multiplex PCR reads with MiXCR anew, one entry per CDR3 protein. The table lists some 720,000 distinct CDR3 sequences, approximately 16% of them singletons, with around 7.7% in the top ten. This clonotype was detected a few times. Trimming shortened V by 5 bases and J by 10 bases, and 18 bases separated the two germline ends. From germline, CDR1 is SGHTA and CDR2 FQGNSA. The CDR3 covers 14 residues. Graves' hyperthyroidism is called stable when ophthalmopathy does not progress within 18 months.

This sequence was found in a man between 18 and 35 years old with Graves' hyperthyroidism. Sequencing was carried out using blood. The chain combines TRBV7-2 with TRBJ1-5; D gene uncertain. The chain's CDR3 is CASSPPGPLKPQHF. The DNA for the CDR3 is TGTGCCAGCAGCCCGCCGGGCCCCCTAAAACCCCAGCATTTT.